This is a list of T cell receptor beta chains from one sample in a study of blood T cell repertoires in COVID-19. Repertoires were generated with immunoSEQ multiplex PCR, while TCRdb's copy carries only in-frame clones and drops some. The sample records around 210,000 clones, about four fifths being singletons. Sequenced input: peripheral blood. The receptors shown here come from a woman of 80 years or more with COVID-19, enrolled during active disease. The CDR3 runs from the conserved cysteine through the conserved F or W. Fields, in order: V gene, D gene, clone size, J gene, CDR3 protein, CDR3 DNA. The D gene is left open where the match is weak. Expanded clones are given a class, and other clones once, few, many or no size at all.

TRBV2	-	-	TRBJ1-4	CASTPEGGTNEKLFF	TGTGCCAGCACTCCTGAAGGGGGAACTAATGAAAAACTGTTTTTT
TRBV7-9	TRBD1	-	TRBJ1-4	CASSPGQGVEKLFF	TGTGCCAGCAGCCCGGGACAGGGCGTGGAAAAACTGTTTTTT
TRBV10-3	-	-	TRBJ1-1	CAISEGRNTEAFF	TGTGCCATCAGTGAGGGCCGGAACACTGAAGCTTTCTTT
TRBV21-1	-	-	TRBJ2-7	CASSRLPREYEQYF	TGTGCCAGCAGCAGACTCCCCCGGGAATACGAGCAGTACTTC
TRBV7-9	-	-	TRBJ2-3	CASSLDPTADTQYF	TGTGCCAGCAGCTTAGACCCTACTGCTGATACGCAGTATTTT
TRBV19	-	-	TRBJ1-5	CASSIAQTGDQPQHF	TGTGCCAGTAGTATAGCCCAGACCGGGGATCAGCCCCAGCATTTT
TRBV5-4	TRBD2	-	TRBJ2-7	CASSLGTSASYEQYF	TGTGCCAGCAGCTTGGGGACTAGCGCTTCCTACGAGCAGTACTTC
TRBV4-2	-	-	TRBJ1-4	CASSSGGPTNEKLFF	TGTGCCAGCAGTTCGGGGGGCCCAACTAATGAAAAACTGTTTTTT
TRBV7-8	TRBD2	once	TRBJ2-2	CASSSSGGVRITGELFF	TGTGCCAGCAGCTCTAGCGGGGGCGTCCGAATCACCGGGGAGCTGTTTTTT
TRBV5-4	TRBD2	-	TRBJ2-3	CASSFPIAGGGDTQYF	TGTGCCAGCAGCTTCCCAATAGCGGGGGGTGGGGATACGCAGTATTTT
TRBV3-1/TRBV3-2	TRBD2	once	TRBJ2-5	CASSQLSGSRKTQYF	TGTGCCAGCAGCCAACTTAGCGGGAGTAGGAAGACCCAGTACTTC